The source of this T cell receptor (beta chain) is a study of blood T cell repertoires in COVID-19. Study information: Acute and convalescent COVID-19 samples came from the United States, Italy and Spain. Sources were T cells, B-cell-depleted T cells, or PBMCs; the material itself was cDNA or gDNA.

The CDR3 totals 12 residues. Between the trimmed V and J ends, which lost 8 bases and 7 bases, there was a span of 15 bases. Germline V gene sequence: CDR1 MDHEN, CDR2 SYDVKM. Original analysis: Reference gene primer amplification gave nucleated cell count estimates. The method was immunoSEQ multiplex PCR; TCRdb's version includes in-frame clones alone and lacks a portion of them. D and trimming were read from the DNA, whereas the V and J calls and clone size are those reported in that table. The sample holds under 50,000 clones, around 89% seen once. Sequencing was carried out using peripheral blood. The chain links TRBV28 to TRBJ2-7; D remains ambiguous. The sequence was obtained from a man between 65 and 85 years old with active COVID-19. The chain's CDR3 is CASSLGALEQYF. The DNA of the CDR3 is TGTGCCAGCTCCCTAGGCGCTCTGGAGCAGTACTTC.